This T cell receptor (beta chain) was found in a study of cytomegalovirus exposure and HLA in healthy donors. Study in general: The 95 to 150 validation repertoires used a platform that matched the one used for the approximately 670 first-cohort repertoires, as a later analysis reported.

Comments on this clone: The identical CDR3 is also encoded by other nucleotide sequences in the sample.

Repertoires were generated with immunoSEQ multiplex PCR, while TCRdb's copy carries only in-frame clones and drops some. The data contain fewer than 200,000 clones, 85% of them seen just once; the ten biggest clones take up 15% to 20%. V dropped 0 bases and J dropped 5 bases, with 6 bases sitting between them. Germline V gives CDR1 GTSNPN, CDR2 SVGIG (reference sequence). This CDR3 contains 12 residues. The J gene is TRBJ2-3, the V gene TRBV30; a weak D match, TRBD2 (5 bases). The material sequenced was PBMCs. This TCR was sampled from a young man in good health and CMV-seropositive. This CDR3 is CAWSVRGDTQYF. CDR3 bases: TGTGCCTGGAGTGTTCGGGGAGATACGCAGTATTTT.